Shown below are 30 T cell receptor beta chains from a single sample sequenced in a study of CD8 T cells in ankylosing spondylitis. MiXCR, run by TCRdb on the 5' RACE reads, gives a single entry per CDR3 protein. The sample carries about 160,000 distinct CDR3 sequences, roughly 10% recorded once. Material: blood, either unsorted or a sorted T cell fraction (not recorded which). The receptors stem from a female donor with ankylosing spondylitis or in good health (not recorded which).

The chain couples TRBV20-1 to TRBJ2-2; D might be TRBD1 (5 bases). V gave up 6 bases and J gave up 4 bases, with 12 bases separating them. The CDR3 consists of 13 residues. Germline V gene lookup returns CDR1 DFQATT and CDR2 SNEGSKA (reference sequence). Written as DNA, the CDR3 is TGCAGTGCCCAACAGACAGTCACCGGGGAGCTGTTTTTT. Translating gives CSAQQTVTGELFF.

A few counts support this clonotype. The chain joins TRBV28 to TRBJ2-3; TRBD2 aligns across 8 bases. V lost 8 bases and J lost 0; bases outside the gene matches: 16. This CDR3 comprises 18 residues. Germline values: CDR1 MDHEN, CDR2 SYDVKM. The CDR3 reads CASAPPVTSGSSTDTQYF. CDR3 in DNA: TGTGCCAGCGCTCCACCCGTAACTAGCGGCAGTAGCACAGATACGCAGTATTTT. The entire variable domain, with the rest obtained from reference TRBV28 and TRBJ2-3, is as follows: DVKVTQSSRYLVKRTGEKVFLECVQDMDHENMFWYRQDPGLGLRLIYFSYDVKMKEKGDIPEGYSVSREKKERFSLILESASTNQTSMYLCASAPPVTSGSSTDTQYFGPGTRLTVL.

This clonotype has more than one count but fewer than ten. The rearrangement links TRBV3-1 to TRBJ2-7; D unclear. This CDR3 region has 13 residues. CDR1 and CDR2 from the germline V gene are LGHDT and YNNKEL (reference sequence). Between the trimmed V and J ends, which lost 5 bases and 4 bases, there was a span of 12 bases. The chain's CDR3 is CASSSPDLYEQYF. The CDR3 DNA follows: TGTGCCAGCAGCTCCCCAGACTTGTACGAGCAGTACTTC.

This clonotype was seen at least ten times. The chain employs TRBV3-1 and TRBJ2-3, with 10 bases aligning to TRBD2. Germline CDR1 reads LGHDT; CDR2 reads YNNKEL (reference sequence). The trim removed 5 bases at V and 5 bases at J, leaving 7 bases unmatched. The CDR3 loop spans 15 amino acids. CDR3 loop: CASSSGTSAGDTQYF. The CDR3 nucleotides are TGTGCCAGCAGCTCAGGGACTAGCGCAGGAGATACGCAGTATTTT.

A few counts support this clonotype. The V gene is TRBV4-3, the J gene TRBJ2-1; no firm D call. Trimming cost V 6 bases and J 0 bases, with 12 bases left between them. From germline, CDR1 is LGHNA and CDR2 YSLEER. The CDR3 is made up of 15 amino acids. The CDR3 DNA is TGCGCCAGCAGTAGGGTTTTCAGCTCCTACAATGAGCAGTTCTTC. Residues: CASSRVFSSYNEQFF.

There are a few counts of this clonotype. This rearrangement joins TRBV6-5 to TRBJ2-7; TRBD2 matches at 7 bases. Germline trimming cut 0 bases from V and 7 bases from J; bases unmatched to any gene: 0. The CDR3 is made up of 12 amino acids. Germline V gene data show CDR1 as MNHEY and CDR2 as SVGAGI. CDR3 DNA: TGTGCCAGCAGTTACTCGCGGGGGGAGCAGTACTTC. It codes for CASSYSRGEQYF.

Only a few counts were recorded for this clonotype. The chain uses TRBV25-1 and TRBJ2-1; D call uncertain. This CDR3 is built from 12 residues. Germline CDR1 reads MGHDK; CDR2 reads SYGVNS. V was trimmed by 3 bases and J by 16 bases, leaving 16 bases between them. The CDR3, as DNA: TGTGCCAGCAGTGATGTGACTCACCAGGAATTCTTC. It is translated as CASSDVTHQEFF.

Only a few counts were recorded for this clonotype. The rearrangement links TRBV10-2 to TRBJ2-3; the D is unclear. From germline, CDR1 is WSHSY and CDR2 SAAADI. V lost 6 bases, J lost 6 bases, and 16 bases lay in between. This CDR3 comprises 14 residues. In DNA, the CDR3 is TGCGCCAGCAGGGGGTCCGGGTGGTTGGATACGCAGTATTTT. Translation gives CASRGSGWLDTQYF.

The CDR3 coding sequence is TGTGCCAGCAGCTTAAGGGGGGGCCTCAATCAGCCCCAGCATTTT. Its protein product is CASSLRGGLNQPQHF. The gene calls are TRBV7-6 and TRBJ1-5, with D tentatively TRBD1 (6 bases). V lost 2 bases and J 3 bases, leaving 11 bases between the germline ends. The CDR3 sequence is 15 residues long. In germline, CDR1 is SGHVS, CDR2 FNYEAQ.

This clonotype was detected ten times or more. J is TRBJ2-1 and V is TRBV27; D possibly corresponds to TRBD2 (5 bases). Germline V lookup: CDR1 MNHEY, CDR2 SMNVEV (reference sequence). Trimming removed 6 bases from V and 5 bases from J, with 20 bases in between. This CDR3 has 16 amino acids. For the CDR3, the DNA is TGTGCCAGCAGCCTATCCATGTCTAGCCGGCACAATGAGCAGTTCTTC. It is translated as CASSLSMSSRHNEQFF.

The rearrangement links TRBV5-6 to TRBJ2-7; TRBD1 agrees at 8 bases. Germline CDR1 is SGHDT and CDR2 is YYEEEE. The CDR3 covers 16 residues. Unmatched junction bases numbered 12, after V lost 4 bases and J lost 3 bases. CDR3 DNA: TGTGCCAGCAGCATCGGGACAGGCCTTCACCTCTACGAGCAGTACTTC. The encoded protein is CASSIGTGLHLYEQYF. Full variable domain (outside the CDR3, taken from reference TRBV5-6 and TRBJ2-7): DAGVTQSPTHLIKTRGQQVTLRCSPKSGHDTVSWYQQALGQGPQFIFQYYEEEERQRGNFPDRFSGHQFPNYSSELNVNALLLGDSALYLCASSIGTGLHLYEQYFGPGTRLTVT.

The chain combines TRBV4-2 with TRBJ1-1; the D is unclear. The CDR3 length is 14 residues. Between the trimmed V and J ends, which lost 2 bases and 0 bases, there was a span of 7 bases. The germline CDR1 and CDR2 sequences are LGHNA and YNFKEQ. The DNA of the CDR3 is TGTGCCAGCAGCCAACCTCTTATGAACACTGAAGCTTTCTTT. Encoded protein: CASSQPLMNTEAFF.

A few counts support this clonotype. The chain carries TRBV6-5 and TRBJ1-2; 9 bases match TRBD1. CDR1 is MNHEY and CDR2 is SVGAGI in the germline V gene. The CDR3 covers 14 residues. The ends lost 0 bases at V and 5 bases at J; junction bases unmatched: 1. CDR3 amino acids: CASSYSDRGYGYTF. CDR3 in DNA: TGTGCCAGCAGTTACTCTGACAGGGGGTATGGCTACACCTTC.

This clonotype was observed a handful of times. The V call is TRBV2, the J call TRBJ1-1; the D is unclear. The V gene's germline CDR1 is SNHLY and CDR2 FYNNEI. V gave up 2 bases and J gave up 6 bases, with 10 bases separating them. This CDR3 has 13 residues. The CDR3 loop reads CASSESSYPEAFF. As DNA, the CDR3 is TGTGCCAGCAGTGAATCCAGTTATCCTGAAGCTTTCTTT.

J is TRBJ1-1 and V is TRBV4-3; 8 nucleotides match TRBD1. The CDR3 runs to 15 residues. Germline CDR1 reads LGHNA; CDR2 reads YSLEER. Trimming removed 4 bases from V and 4 bases from J; junction bases left unmatched: 8. In DNA form, the CDR3 reads TGCGCCAGCAGCCTCCTGACAGGGGCGACCACTGAAGCTTTCTTT. Protein sequence: CASSLLTGATTEAFF.

This clonotype occurred a few times. For the CDR3, the DNA is TGTGCCAGCAGTGAATCAGCCACAGATACGCAGTATTTT. Translating gives CASSESATDTQYF. The chain joins TRBV2 to TRBJ2-3; D remains unclear. Trimming cost V 2 bases and J 2 bases, with 5 bases left between them. The CDR3 has 13 residues. CDR1 SNHLY and CDR2 FYNNEI come from the germline V gene.

The chain uses TRBV9 and TRBJ2-6; D is possibly TRBD1 (5 bases). The CDR3 covers 15 residues. CDR1 is SGDLS and CDR2 is YYNGEE in the germline V gene. V dropped 3 bases and J dropped 0 bases, with 7 bases sitting between them. The CDR3 DNA sequence: TGTGCCAGCAGCGGACAGACCTCTGGGGCCAACGTCCTGACTTTC. Translation: CASSGQTSGANVLTF.

This clonotype was counted ten times or more. The V and J genes are TRBV20-1 and TRBJ2-3; 13 bases map to TRBD2. V gave up 5 bases and J gave up 1 base; unmatched junction bases: 12. The CDR3 runs 18 residues. The germline V gene encodes CDR1 DFQATT and CDR2 SNEGSKA (reference sequence). The CDR3 here is CSAPLAGGPGFGTDTQYF. The DNA of the CDR3 is TGCAGTGCTCCACTAGCGGGAGGGCCCGGTTTTGGCACAGATACGCAGTATTTT.

This clonotype was detected ten times or more. The chain links TRBV24-1 to TRBJ2-7; 13 nucleotides line up with TRBD2. This CDR3 has 15 amino acids. J gave up 5 bases and V 4 bases, and 4 bases lay outside the gene matches. Germline CDR1 is KGHDR and CDR2 is SFDVKD. CDR3 loop: CATSDRTSGSDEQYF. CDR3 in DNA: TGTGCCACCAGTGACCGGACTAGCGGGAGTGACGAGCAGTACTTC.

This clonotype was recorded a few times. The V and J genes are TRBV3-1 and TRBJ2-3; D may be TRBD2 (6 bases). Per the germline V gene, CDR1 is LGHDT and CDR2 is YNNKEL (reference sequence). V lost 4 bases and J lost 1, with 9 bases in between. This CDR3 contains 14 residues. CDR3 protein: CASSPGLRTDTQYF. The CDR3 DNA reads as TGTGCCAGCAGCCCGGGACTTCGCACAGATACGCAGTATTTT.

This clonotype occurred many times. The gene calls are TRBV5-5 and TRBJ2-1, with D possibly matching TRBD2 (5 bases). Trimming pared 3 bases from V and 2 bases from J, leaving 6 bases between. Germline CDR1 reads SGHKS; CDR2 reads YYEKEE (reference sequence). The CDR3 has 13 residues. The CDR3 bases are TGTGCCAGCAGCTCGACTACCTACAATGAGCAGTTCTTC. Protein product: CASSSTTYNEQFF. Full variable domain (rest looked up from reference TRBV5-5 and TRBJ2-1): DAGVTQSPTHLIKTRGQQVTLRCSPISGHKSVSWYQQVLGQGPQFIFQYYEKEERGRGNFPDRFSARQFPNYSSELNVNALLLGDSALYLCASSSTTYNEQFFGPGTRLTVL.

The table lists this clonotype with a few counts. V gene TRBV20-1 combines with J gene TRBJ2-3; tentative D call: TRBD2 (5 bases). With 6 bases removed from V and 5 bases from J, the gap between germline ends came to 21 bases. CDR3 size: 15 residues. Germline values: CDR1 DFQATT, CDR2 SNEGSKA (reference sequence). The DNA of the CDR3 is TGCAGTGCCAACGGCGCTAGCAGGTCAAGAGATACGCAGTATTTT. This gives the protein CSANGASRSRDTQYF.

This clonotype was counted many times. CDR3 amino acids: CASSGGLADSYEQYF. Here the CDR3 DNA reads TGTGCCAGCAGCGGGGGACTAGCGGATTCCTACGAGCAGTACTTC. The V and J genes are TRBV9 and TRBJ2-7; 11 bases match TRBD2. Germline loops: CDR1 SGDLS, CDR2 YYNGEE. The CDR3 spans 15 residues. After removal of 3 bases from V and 1 base from J, the junction contained 3 bases not matched to a gene.

This clonotype was counted at least ten times. The chain combines TRBV7-2 with TRBJ2-7; D gene uncertain. CDR3 length: 14 amino acids. V lost 2 bases and J lost 1, with 9 bases in between. Germline loops: CDR1 SGHTA, CDR2 FQGNSA. The CDR3 sequence is CASSLTQLSYEQYF. The CDR3 DNA is TGTGCCAGCAGCTTAACGCAGCTGTCCTACGAGCAGTACTTC. The full variable domain, rest sourced from reference TRBV7-2 and TRBJ2-7, is GAGVSQSPSNKVTEKGKDVELRCDPISGHTALYWYRQSLGQGLEFLIYFQGNSAPDKSGLPSDRFSAERTGGSVSTLTIQRTQQEDSAVYLCASSLTQLSYEQYFGPGTRLTVT.

This clonotype was observed many times. The chain joins TRBV12-3 or TRBV12-4 to TRBJ2-7, with a weak D call TRBD1 (5 bases). The CDR3 spans 14 residues. Between the trimmed V and J ends, which lost 3 bases and 2 bases, there was a span of 11 bases. CDR3 coding DNA: TGTGCCAGCAGTTTCCGACAGAGTACCTACGAGCAGTACTTC. Translated, it gives CASSFRQSTYEQYF.

This clonotype appeared a few times. The chain combines TRBV27 with TRBJ1-1; D possibly corresponds to TRBD1 (5 bases). Germline V gene lookup returns CDR1 MNHEY and CDR2 SMNVEV (reference sequence). Trimming stripped 1 base from V and 5 bases from J, with 14 bases between. The CDR3 consists of 15 residues. As DNA, the CDR3 is TGTGCCAGCAGTTTATTCCCAGGGATGGGTACTGAAGCTTTCTTT. It yields the protein CASSLFPGMGTEAFF.

This clonotype was picked up a small number of times. In nucleotides, the CDR3 is TGTGCCAGCAGGGGGGATCGACAGGGCGGCTATGGCTACACCTTC. Translating gives CASRGDRQGGYGYTF. The V and J genes are TRBV25-1 and TRBJ1-2; 7 bases line up with TRBD1. The V gene end was trimmed by 6 bases and the J gene end by 4 bases; junction bases not matched to a gene: 11. Germline V gene sequence: CDR1 MGHDK, CDR2 SYGVNS. The CDR3 sequence is 15 residues long.

In its sample, this clonotype was seen a few times. The V gene is TRBV3-1, the J gene TRBJ1-1, with D hard to call. The CDR3 is 15 residues long. Between the trimmed V and J ends, which lost 6 bases and 0 bases, there was a span of 14 bases. The germline gives CDR1 LGHDT, CDR2 YNNKEL (reference sequence). The CDR3 here is CASRQREAMNTEAFF. The DNA for the CDR3 is TGTGCCAGCAGACAACGAGAGGCGATGAACACTGAAGCTTTCTTT. Looking up the rest from reference TRBV3-1 and TRBJ1-1 gives the full variable domain: DTAVSQTPKYLVTQMGNDKSIKCEQNLGHDTMYWYKQDSKKFLKIMFSYNNKELIINETVPNRFSPKSPDKAHLNLHINSLELGDSAVYFCASRQREAMNTEAFFGQGTRLTVV.

In its sample, this clonotype was seen a few times. This chain joins TRBV6-2 or TRBV6-3 and TRBJ2-1; 12 nucleotides align to TRBD2. V lost 6 bases, J lost 6 bases, and 3 bases stayed unmatched. This CDR3 is built from 14 residues. CDR1 and CDR2 from the germline V gene are MNHEY and SVGEGT. The CDR3 coding sequence is TGTGCCAGCAGGAGGACTAGCGGGATCAATGAGCAGTTCTTC. Translated: CASRRTSGINEQFF.

The chain combines TRBV10-2 with TRBJ2-1, with D unresolved. V lost 6 bases and J lost 8, with 8 bases in between. The germline CDR1 and CDR2 sequences are WSHSY and SAAADI. The CDR3 has 11 residues. Here the CDR3 DNA reads TGCGCCAGCAGCTTTAATTATGAGCAGTTCTTC. Its protein is CASSFNYEQFF.